What follows are 9 T cell receptor beta chains derived from one specimen sequenced in a study of OX40 agonist ivuxolimab in advanced cancers. The table came from immunoSEQ multiplex PCR; TCRdb's copy has only in-frame clones and leaves some out. The sample holds 45,000 or so clones, 88% seen once. Source: CD4+ or CD8+ T cells sorted from blood, taken in a trial of the OX40 agonist ivuxolimab. The receptor set was obtained from an adult with an advanced solid tumor such as melanoma, head and neck, liver or kidney cancer.

This clone is medium-sized (0.01 to 0.1%) in the sample. The rearrangement joins TRBV4-3 to TRBJ2-7, with TRBD1 matching 7 bases. The germline V gene encodes CDR1 LGHNA and CDR2 YSLEER. Trimming at V came to 1 base and at J to 5 bases, leaving 8 bases not matched to a gene. The CDR3 contains 15 residues. As DNA, the CDR3 is TGCGCCAGCAGCCAAGCCCAGGGGGTTAGCGACGAGCAGTACTTC. Amino acids: CASSQAQGVSDEQYF.

Here the CDR3 DNA reads TGTGCCAGCAGTTACTCGAGGTGGAGCTCCTACAATGAGCAGTTCTTC. Its protein is CASSYSRWSSYNEQFF. The chain links TRBV6-5 to TRBJ2-1; D gene ambiguous. Looked up from germline, CDR1 is MNHEY and CDR2 is SVGAGI. V dropped 0 bases and J dropped 0 bases, with 9 bases sitting between them. This CDR3 has 16 amino acids.

The V gene is TRBV21-1, the J gene TRBJ1-6; TRBD1 is the table's D call, not checked against the DNA. TRBV21-1 is marked as a pseudogene. This CDR3 comprises 19 residues. The CDR3 DNA follows: TGTGCCAGCACCTTAGGGGAAAGACAGGGGATGGGGGGAAATTCACCCCTCCACTTT. It yields the protein CASTLGERQGMGGNSPLHF.

In this sample, this clone turned up a few times. V usage is TRBV6-1 and J usage is TRBJ1-1; the D gene is possibly TRBD1 (5 bases). Germline CDR1 and CDR2: MNHNS and SASEGT. CDR3 length: 12 amino acids. V shed 4 bases and J shed 8 bases, with 11 bases lying between them. The CDR3 DNA follows: TGTGCCAGCAGTGGCGGGACCGTCGAAGCTTTCTTT. Amino acid sequence: CASSGGTVEAFF.

V and J are TRBV15 and TRBJ1-1; D is unresolved. The germline V gene encodes CDR1 LNHNV and CDR2 YYDKDF (reference sequence). The V and J ends lost 0 bases and 11 bases respectively, with 13 bases between them. The CDR3 runs 13 residues. The CDR3 region has the DNA TGTGCCACCAGCAGAGATGGGGTGCCCGAGGCTTTCTTT. The encoded protein is CATSRDGVPEAFF.

This clone was counted a single time. The rearrangement joins TRBV9 to TRBJ2-3, with unresolved D. Germline CDR1 and CDR2: SGDLS and YYNGEE. V was clipped by 0 bases and J by 4 bases, with 3 bases between them. The CDR3 consists of 12 residues. The DNA for the CDR3 is TGTGCCAGCAGCGTAGATCCAGATACGCAGTATTTT. It codes for CASSVDPDTQYF. Using reference TRBV9 and TRBJ2-3 for the parts outside the CDR3, the full variable domain is DSGVTQTPKHLITATGQRVTLRCSPRSGDLSVYWYQQSLDQGLQFLIQYYNGEERAKGNILERFSAQQFPDLHSELNLSSLELGDSALYFCASSVDPDTQYFGPGTRLTVL.

The V and J genes are TRBV4-1 and TRBJ1-5, with a weak D call TRBD1 (6 bases). Trimming left V 2 bases short and J 5 bases short, with 13 bases between. CDR1 and CDR2 (germline): MGHRA, YSYEKL. The CDR3 runs to 15 residues. CDR3 DNA: TGCGCCAGCAGCCAAATCGGCAGGGGTGATCAGCCCCAGCATTTT. This gives the protein CASSQIGRGDQPQHF.

The J gene is TRBJ2-6, the V gene TRBV7-9, with 7 nucleotides matching TRBD1. Germline values: CDR1 SEHNR, CDR2 FQNEAQ (reference sequence). This CDR3 spans 18 amino acids. V shed 6 bases and J 2 bases; nucleotides not matched to a gene: 13. The CDR3 loop reads CASSPLTGRGAGANVLTF. The CDR3 DNA sequence: TGTGCCAGCAGTCCGTTGACAGGGAGAGGGGCTGGGGCCAACGTCCTGACTTTC.

The V call is TRBV6-5, the J call TRBJ2-7, with a possible D match to TRBD1 (6 bases). V shed 2 bases and J shed 6 bases, with 11 bases lying between them. Looked up from germline, CDR1 is MNHEY and CDR2 is SVGAGI. The CDR3 is 13 residues long. The CDR3 sequence is CASSYGTGFEQYV. CDR3 bases: TGTGCCAGCAGTTACGGTACAGGGTTCGAGCAGTACGTC.